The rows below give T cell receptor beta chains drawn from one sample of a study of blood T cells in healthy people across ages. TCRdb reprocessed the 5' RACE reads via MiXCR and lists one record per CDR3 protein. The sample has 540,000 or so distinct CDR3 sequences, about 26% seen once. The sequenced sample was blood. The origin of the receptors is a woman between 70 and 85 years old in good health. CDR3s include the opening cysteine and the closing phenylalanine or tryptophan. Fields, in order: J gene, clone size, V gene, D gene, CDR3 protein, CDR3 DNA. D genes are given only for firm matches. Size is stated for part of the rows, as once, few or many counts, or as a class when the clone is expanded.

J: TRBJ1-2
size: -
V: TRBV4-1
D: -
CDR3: CASSQDKQADYGYTF
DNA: TGCGCCAGCAGCCAAGATAAACAGGCGGACTATGGCTACACCTTC

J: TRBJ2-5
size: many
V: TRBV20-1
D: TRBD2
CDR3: CSARLAGDETQYF
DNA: TGCAGTGCAAGACTAGCGGGGGACGAGACCCAGTACTTC

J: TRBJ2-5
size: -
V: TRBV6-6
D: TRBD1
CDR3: CASSQGANFETQYF
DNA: TGTGCCAGCAGTCAGGGGGCGAATTTCGAGACCCAGTACTTC

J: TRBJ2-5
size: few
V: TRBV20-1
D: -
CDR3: CSAVYSKETQYF
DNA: TGCAGTGCTGTATATAGCAAGGAGACCCAGTACTTC

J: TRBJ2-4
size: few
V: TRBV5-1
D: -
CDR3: CASSSGDITGKNIQYF
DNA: TGCGCCAGCAGCTCGGGCGATATAACGGGCAAAAACATTCAGTACTTC

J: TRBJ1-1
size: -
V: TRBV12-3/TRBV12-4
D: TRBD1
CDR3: CASSPTGQNTEAFF
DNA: TGTGCCAGCAGTCCGACAGGGCAGAACACTGAAGCTTTCTTT

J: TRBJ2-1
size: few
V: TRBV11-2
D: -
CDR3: CASSLESSLSYNEQFF
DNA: TGTGCCAGCAGCTTAGAGAGCAGCCTCTCCTACAATGAGCAGTTCTTC

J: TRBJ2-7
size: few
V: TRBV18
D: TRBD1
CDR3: CASSRDRGNQDEQYF
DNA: TGTGCCAGCTCTCGCGACAGGGGTAATCAGGACGAGCAGTACTTC

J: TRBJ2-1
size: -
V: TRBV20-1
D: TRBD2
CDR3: CSASASGGYNEQFF
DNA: TGCAGTGCTAGTGCCAGCGGGGGGTACAATGAGCAGTTCTTC

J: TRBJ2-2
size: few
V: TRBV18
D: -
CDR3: CASSPLGIAGELFF
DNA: TGTGCCAGCTCACCACTAGGGATTGCCGGGGAGCTGTTTTTT

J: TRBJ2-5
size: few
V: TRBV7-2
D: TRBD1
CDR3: CASSLRDREQYF
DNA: TGTGCCAGCAGCTTACGAGACAGGGAGCAGTACTTC

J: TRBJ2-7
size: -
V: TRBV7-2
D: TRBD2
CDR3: CASSSGVAGAYEQYF
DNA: TGTGCCAGCAGCTCCGGGGTAGCGGGTGCCTACGAGCAGTACTTC

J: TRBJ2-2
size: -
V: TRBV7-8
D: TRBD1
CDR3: CASSISGTVNTGELFF
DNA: TGTGCCAGCAGCATTTCCGGGACAGTGAACACCGGGGAGCTGTTTTTT

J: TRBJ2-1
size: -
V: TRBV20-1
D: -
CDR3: CSARNFNEQFF
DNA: TGCAGTGCTAGGAACTTCAATGAGCAGTTCTTC

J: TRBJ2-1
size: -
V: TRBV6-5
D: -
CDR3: CASSYSPANNEQFF
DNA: TGTGCCAGCAGTTACTCGCCAGCCAACAATGAGCAGTTCTTC

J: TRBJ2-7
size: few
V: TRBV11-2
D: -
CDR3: CASSSPEQEAYEQYF
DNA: TGTGCCAGCAGCTCCCCGGAGCAGGAGGCCTACGAGCAGTACTTC

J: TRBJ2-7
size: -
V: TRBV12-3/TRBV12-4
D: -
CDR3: CASSSWCPF
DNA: TGTGCCAGCAGTTCATGGTGCCCCTTC

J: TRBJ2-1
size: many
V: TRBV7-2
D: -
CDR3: CASSSSRGEQFF
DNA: TGTGCCAGCAGCTCTTCCAGGGGTGAGCAGTTCTTC

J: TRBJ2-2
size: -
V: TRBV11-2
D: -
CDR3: CASSPRDLPTGELFF
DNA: TGTGCCAGCAGCCCCCGGGACTTACCTACCGGGGAGCTGTTTTTT

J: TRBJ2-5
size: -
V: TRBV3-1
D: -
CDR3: CASSQERGAYQETQYF
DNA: TGTGCCAGCAGCCAAGAACGGGGAGCTTACCAAGAGACCCAGTACTTC

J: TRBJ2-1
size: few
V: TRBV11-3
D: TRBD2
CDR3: CASSLDGTSGGRQQFF
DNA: TGTGCCAGCAGTTTGGACGGGACTAGCGGGGGGCGTCAGCAGTTCTTC

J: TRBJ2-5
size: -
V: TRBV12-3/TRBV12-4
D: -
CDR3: CASSPQAGQETQYF
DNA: TGTGCCAGCAGTCCTCAGGCAGGCCAAGAGACCCAGTACTTC

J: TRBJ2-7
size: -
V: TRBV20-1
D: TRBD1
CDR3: CSLRVGQGYEQYF
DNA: TGCAGCCTAAGAGTTGGACAGGGCTACGAGCAGTACTTC

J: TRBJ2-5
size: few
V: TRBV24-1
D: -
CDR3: CATSDPGNQETQYF
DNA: TGTGCCACCAGTGATCCCGGTAACCAAGAGACCCAGTACTTC

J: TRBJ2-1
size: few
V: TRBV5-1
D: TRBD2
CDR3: CASSSTIGGINEQFF
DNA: TGCGCCAGCAGCTCGACTATCGGGGGGATTAATGAGCAGTTCTTC

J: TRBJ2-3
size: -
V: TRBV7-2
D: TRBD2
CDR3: CASSLGTSGVDTQYF
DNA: TGTGCCAGCAGCTTAGGGACTAGCGGGGTGGATACGCAGTATTTT

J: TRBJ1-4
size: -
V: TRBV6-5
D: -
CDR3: CASSYSGTPDEKLFF
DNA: TGTGCCAGCAGTTACTCGGGTACACCCGATGAAAAACTGTTTTTT

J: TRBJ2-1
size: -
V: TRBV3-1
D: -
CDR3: CASSPRAISIGNEQFF
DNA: TGTGCCAGCAGCCCAAGGGCCATTAGTATTGGCAATGAGCAGTTCTTC

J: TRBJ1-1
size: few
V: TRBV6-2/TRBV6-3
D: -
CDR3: CASTGSVEAFF
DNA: TGTGCCAGCACCGGGTCAGTTGAAGCTTTCTTT

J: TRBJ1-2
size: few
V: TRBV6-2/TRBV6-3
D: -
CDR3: CASTLYGTGGYTF
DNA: TGTGCCAGCACCTTGTACGGGACGGGAGGCTACACCTTC

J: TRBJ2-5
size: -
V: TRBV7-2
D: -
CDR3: CASSPPASETQYF
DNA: TGTGCCAGCAGCCCCCCCGCCTCGGAGACCCAGTACTTC